This T cell receptor beta chain was captured in a study of long-term antiretroviral therapy in people with HIV. Study-level background: About a decade before 2015, the earliest samples were taken when ART was typically delayed.

Each contributor possessed a minimum of one pre-ART and a minimum of two post-ART PBMC samples. Held in samples before DNA extraction were roughly 0.95-11 million cryopreserved PBMC. V lost 2 bases, J lost 7 bases, and 4 bases stayed unmatched. The CDR3 covers 15 residues. Germline CDR1 reads SGHRS; CDR2 reads YFSETQ. Overall study results and limits: Blood dating 2004 to 2017 may reflect older ART regimens.

At the survey level, the v3.0 immunoSEQ assay was run. Measured with immunoSEQ multiplex PCR; TCRdb has only the in-frame clones, and not every one. The data show approximately 19,000 clones, over 75% seen once. In regard to this clone: What it binds is not known.

This TCR derives from a woman aged 45-60 years with HIV. V gene TRBV5-1 combines with J gene TRBJ1-4; 11 bases fit TRBD1. Sequences were derived from unsorted PBMCs, sampled approximately 2.6 years after starting antiretroviral therapy. The CDR3 sequence is CASSFTGTGGEKLFF. The CDR3 DNA sequence: TGCGCCAGCAGCTTCACCGGGACAGGGGGTGAAAAACTGTTTTTT.